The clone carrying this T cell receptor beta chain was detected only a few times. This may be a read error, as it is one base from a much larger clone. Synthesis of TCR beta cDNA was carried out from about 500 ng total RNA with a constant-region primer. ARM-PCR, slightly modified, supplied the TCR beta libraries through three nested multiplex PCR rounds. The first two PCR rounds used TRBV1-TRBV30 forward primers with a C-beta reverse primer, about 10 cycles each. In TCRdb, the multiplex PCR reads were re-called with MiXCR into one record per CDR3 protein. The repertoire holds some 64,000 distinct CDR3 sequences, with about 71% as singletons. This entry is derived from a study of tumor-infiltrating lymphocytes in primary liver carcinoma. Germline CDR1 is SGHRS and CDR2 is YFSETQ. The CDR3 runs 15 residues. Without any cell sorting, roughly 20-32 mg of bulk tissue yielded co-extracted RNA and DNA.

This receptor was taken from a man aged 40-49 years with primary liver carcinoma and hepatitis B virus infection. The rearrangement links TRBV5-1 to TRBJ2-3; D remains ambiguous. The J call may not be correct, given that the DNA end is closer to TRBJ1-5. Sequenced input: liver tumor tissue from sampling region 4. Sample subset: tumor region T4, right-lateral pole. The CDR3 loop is CASRSSGRNTDTQHF. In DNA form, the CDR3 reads TGCGCCAGCAGGTCTAGCGGGAGGAACACAGATACGCAGCATTTT.